The 17 T cell receptor beta chains in this list originate from one sample, sequenced in a study of response to subunit inactivated influenza vaccine. TCRdb called the RT-PCR reads again in MiXCR, with one record for every CDR3 protein. The top ten hold under 13% of the sample, which has around 180,000 distinct CDR3 sequences, 9.2% seen once. Sequenced material: non-naive T cells sorted from PBMCs, taken on the day of vaccination. These receptors came from a man aged 50 to 59 who received an inactivated influenza vaccine.

The gene calls are TRBV18 and TRBJ2-1; 8 nucleotides line up with TRBD1. The CDR3 loop spans 14 amino acids. The germline CDR1 and CDR2 sequences are KGHSH and LQKENI. With 3 bases clipped from V and 9 bases from J, the junction kept 7 bases outside the gene matches. CDR3 sequence reads: CASSPRQGNGEQFF. CDR3 DNA: TGTGCCAGCTCACCCCGACAGGGGAATGGTGAGCAGTTCTTC.

This clonotype was seen many times. CDR3 residues: CASSLFSGGTEAFF. CDR3 DNA sequence: TGTGCCAGCAGCTTGTTTTCAGGGGGCACTGAAGCTTTCTTT. The chain has TRBV11-1 and TRBJ1-1; TRBD1 aligns across 7 bases. Germline V CDR1 and CDR2: SGHAT, FQDESV (reference sequence). The CDR3 extends over 14 amino acids. V was clipped by 3 bases and J by 4 bases; unmatched bases: 5.

This clonotype was seen ten or more times. This chain connects TRBV7-8 to TRBJ2-7, with 12 bases lining up with TRBD2. From germline, CDR1 is SGHVS and CDR2 FQNEAQ. This CDR3 has 15 amino acids. The J segment lost 2 bases and the V segment lost 1 base, leaving 0 bases of the junction unmatched. The CDR3 here is CASSLGTSGTYEQYF. The CDR3 DNA follows: TGTGCCAGCAGCTTAGGGACTAGCGGGACCTACGAGCAGTACTTC. The full variable domain, completed using reference TRBV7-8 and TRBJ2-7, is GAGVSQSPRYKVAKRGQDVALRCDPISGHVSLFWYQQALGQGPEFLTYFQNEAQLDKSGLPSDRFFAERPEGSVSTLKIQRTQQEDSAVYLCASSLGTSGTYEQYFGPGTRLTVT.

This clonotype showed up just a few times. The chain combines TRBV6-1 with TRBJ2-2, with D tentatively TRBD2 (6 bases). Trimming cost V 8 bases and J 0 bases, with 13 bases left between them. The germline V gene has CDR1 MNHNS and CDR2 SASEGT. The CDR3 consists of 15 residues. This chain's CDR3 is CASRRRGANTGELFF. In nucleotides, the CDR3 is TGTGCCAGCCGGAGGAGGGGCGCGAACACCGGGGAGCTGTTTTTT.

This clonotype was counted between two and nine times. This chain links TRBV20-1 with TRBJ1-3, with D maybe TRBD1 (5 bases). V lost 7 bases to trimming and J lost 3 bases, with 13 bases between them. There are 13 residues in the CDR3. Germline values: CDR1 DFQATT, CDR2 SNEGSKA (reference sequence). The CDR3 sequence: CSGTTGLGNTIYF. The CDR3 DNA sequence: TGCAGTGGGACTACAGGCCTTGGAAACACCATATATTTT.

The sample holds a few counts of this clonotype. The chain recombines TRBV6-2 or TRBV6-3 with TRBJ2-7, with TRBD2 identical over 8 bases. The CDR3 has 15 amino acids. V trimming: 2 bases; J trimming: 3 bases; junction bases outside the gene matches: 6. Germline CDR1 is MNHEY and CDR2 is SVGEGT. CDR3 sequence reads: CASSYSKGTSYEQYF. The CDR3 DNA reads as TGTGCCAGCAGTTACAGCAAGGGGACTAGCTACGAGCAGTACTTC.

This clonotype appeared many times. The genes are TRBV6-4 and TRBJ2-3; 9 positions match TRBD2. This CDR3 region has 14 residues. CDR1 MRHNA and CDR2 SNTAGT come from the germline V gene. V gave up 3 bases and J gave up 5 bases; unmatched junction bases: 3. The CDR3 protein is CASSEGGRGDTQYF. The CDR3 nucleotides are TGTGCCAGCAGTGAAGGCGGGAGGGGAGATACGCAGTATTTT.

This clonotype was seen a handful of times. This chain connects TRBV6-2 or TRBV6-3 to TRBJ1-2, with D perhaps TRBD1 (5 bases). Trimming removed 7 bases at V and 8 bases at J, with 20 bases between. CDR3 length: 14 residues. Germline V gene data show CDR1 as MNHEY and CDR2 as SVGEGT. For the CDR3, the DNA is TGTGCCAGCATATCATCGGTCGAGGGACGGGGCTACACCTTC. Residues: CASISSVEGRGYTF.

Many counts were recorded for this clonotype. The chain employs TRBV12-3 or TRBV12-4 and TRBJ2-7; a possible D gene is TRBD1 (5 bases). Trimming cost V 3 bases and J 2 bases, with 20 bases left between them. The CDR3 has 17 amino acids. Here the CDR3 DNA reads TGTGCCAGCAGTTTGACTTTAGGGGTCTACTCCGCCTACGAGCAGTACTTC. Its protein product is CASSLTLGVYSAYEQYF.

The chain couples TRBV6-6 to TRBJ2-1; 7 nucleotides line up with TRBD2. Germline CDR1 and CDR2: MNHNY and SVGAGI (reference sequence). The CDR3 spans 13 residues. Germline trimming cut 2 bases from V and 7 bases from J; bases unmatched to any gene: 2. CDR3 in DNA: TGTGCCAGCAGTTACACGGGACTAAATGAGCAGTTCTTC. Its translation is CASSYTGLNEQFF.

This chain uses TRBV2 with TRBJ1-1, with D maybe TRBD1 (5 bases). V was clipped by 7 bases and J by 5 bases, with 20 bases between them. The CDR3 totals 15 residues. The germline CDR1 and CDR2 sequences are SNHLY and FYNNEI. In nucleotides, the CDR3 is TGTGCCAGCAAGAAGGAACCAGGGTTGGAGACTGAAGCTTTCTTT. Residues: CASKKEPGLETEAFF.

This clonotype was picked up a small number of times. The junction departs from germline at one end; a sequencing error may be responsible. This chain links TRBV6-2 or TRBV6-3 with TRBJ1-5; D remains unclear. The CDR3 consists of 14 residues. CDR1 is MNHEY, CDR2 SVGEGT, per germline. The CDR3, as DNA: TGTGCCAGCAGTCACTCCCCATGGGGTCAGCCCCAGCATTTT. Its protein product is CASSHSPWGQPQHF.

The chain uses TRBV6-7 and TRBJ2-2, with D perhaps matching TRBD2 (5 bases). TRBV6-7 is annotated as an ORF whose role is uncertain. V was cut by 6 bases and J by 4 bases, with 15 bases left in between. The CDR3 totals 15 residues. In DNA form, the CDR3 reads TGTGCCAGCAGCCCGCATACTAGTGGCACCGGGGAGCTGTTTTTT. Translation gives CASSPHTSGTGELFF.

The V gene is TRBV7-6, the J gene TRBJ2-2, with D unclear. V lost 3 bases and J lost 0, with 11 bases in between. Germline V lookup: CDR1 SGHVS, CDR2 FNYEAQ. This CDR3 has 16 residues. CDR3 bases: TGTGCCAGCAGCTTGGAAACAGCCGCGAACACCGGGGAGCTGTTTTTT. Its translation: CASSLETAANTGELFF. Combining the CDR3 with reference TRBV7-6 and TRBJ2-2 gives the whole variable domain GAGVSQSPRYKVTKRGQDVALRCDPISGHVSLYWYRQALGQGPEFLTYFNYEAQQDKSGLPNDRFSAERPEGSISTLTIQRTEQRDSAMYRCASSLETAANTGELFFGEGSRLTVL.

This clonotype turned up a few times. The rearrangement uses TRBV3-1 and TRBJ1-2; D is perhaps TRBD1 (6 bases). The CDR3 spans 14 residues. Trimming pared 4 bases from V and 8 bases from J, leaving 17 bases between. Germline V CDR1 and CDR2: LGHDT, YNNKEL (reference sequence). The CDR3 is CASSPRQESGGYTF. CDR3 nucleotides: TGTGCCAGCAGCCCCCGACAGGAGTCGGGGGGCTACACCTTC.

This clonotype was observed many times. This chain uses TRBV20-1 with TRBJ2-1, with D possibly TRBD2 on 6 matching bases. V lost 0 bases and J 8 bases, leaving 17 bases between the germline ends. This CDR3 has 15 residues. CDR1 is DFQATT, CDR2 SNEGSKA, per germline (reference sequence). The chain's CDR3 is CSARDYFKAGDEQFF. DNA of the CDR3: TGCAGTGCTAGAGACTACTTTAAAGCGGGCGATGAGCAGTTCTTC.

Notes on this clonotype: This may stem from a read error, because a much larger clone lies one nucleotide away. CDR3: CASSFPPAGGRETQYF. CDR3 sequence (DNA): TGTGCCAGCAGCTTCCCCCCAGCGGGGGGGCGTGAGACCCAGTACTTC. The chain links TRBV5-6 to TRBJ2-5; 10 bases are a match to TRBD2. Germline-derived CDR1 and CDR2 are SGHDT and YYEEEE. This CDR3 contains 16 residues. V lost 2 bases and J lost 5; bases outside the gene matches: 9.